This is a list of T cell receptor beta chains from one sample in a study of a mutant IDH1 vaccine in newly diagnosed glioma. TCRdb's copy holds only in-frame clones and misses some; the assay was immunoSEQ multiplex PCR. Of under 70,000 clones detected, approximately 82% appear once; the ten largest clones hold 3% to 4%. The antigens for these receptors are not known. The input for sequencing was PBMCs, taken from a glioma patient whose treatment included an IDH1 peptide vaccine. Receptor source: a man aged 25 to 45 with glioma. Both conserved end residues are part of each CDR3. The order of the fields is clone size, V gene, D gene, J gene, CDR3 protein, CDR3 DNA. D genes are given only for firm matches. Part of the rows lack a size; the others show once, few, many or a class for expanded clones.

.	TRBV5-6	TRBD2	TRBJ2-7	CASSITSGGTYEQYF	TGTGCCAGCAGCATCACTAGCGGGGGAACCTACGAGCAGTACTTC
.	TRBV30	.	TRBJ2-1	CAWSGFRTGNPNLSYNEQFF	TGTGCCTGGAGTGGGTTCAGAACAGGGAATCCCAACTTATCCTACAATGAGCAGTTCTTC
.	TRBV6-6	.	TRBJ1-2	CASSGGVGLMHYGYTF	TGTGCCAGCAGTGGGGGCGTCGGACTAATGCACTATGGCTACACCTTC
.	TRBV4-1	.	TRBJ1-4	CAIRETYNEKLFF	TGCGCCATCCGAGAGACCTATAATGAAAAACTGTTTTTT
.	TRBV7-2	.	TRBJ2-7	CASSPSTLSYEQYF	TGTGCCAGCAGCCCCTCGACACTCTCCTACGAGCAGTACTTC
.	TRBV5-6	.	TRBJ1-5	CASSLGGGNQPQHF	TGTGCCAGCAGCCTGGGAGGGGGCAATCAGCCCCAGCATTTT
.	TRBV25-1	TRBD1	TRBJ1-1	CASTATGGNEAFF	TGTGCCAGCACCGCGACAGGGGGCAATGAAGCTTTCTTT
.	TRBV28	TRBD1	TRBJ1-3	CASRKQGSGNTIYF	TGTGCCAGCAGAAAACAGGGGAGTGGAAACACCATATATTTT
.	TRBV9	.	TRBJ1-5	CASSPTSGAENQPQHF	TGTGCCAGCAGCCCCACTAGTGGGGCAGAGAATCAGCCCCAGCATTTT
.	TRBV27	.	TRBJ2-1	CASRKQPNSYNEQFF	TGTGCCAGCAGGAAACAGCCGAACTCCTACAATGAGCAGTTCTTC
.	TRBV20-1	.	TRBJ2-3	CSVGLDTQYF	TGCAGTGTAGGGTTAGATACGCAGTATTTT
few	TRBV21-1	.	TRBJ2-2	CASSQMLVGELFF	TGTGCCAGCAGCCAAATGTTGGTCGGGGAGCTGTTTTTT
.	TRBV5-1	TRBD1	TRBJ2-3	CASSQRPGTGGNTDTQYF	TGCGCCAGCAGCCAGCGTCCCGGGACAGGTGGAAACACAGATACGCAGTATTTT
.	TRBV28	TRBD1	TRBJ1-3	CATWETGSGNTIYF	TGTGCCACTTGGGAGACAGGGTCGGGAAACACCATATATTTT
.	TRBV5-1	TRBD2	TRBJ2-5	CASSLPSGVQETQYF	TGCGCCAGCAGCTTGCCTAGCGGGGTTCAAGAGACCCAGTACTTC
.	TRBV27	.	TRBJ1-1	CASSAKELNTEAFF	TGTGCCAGCAGTGCCAAGGAACTCAACACTGAAGCTTTCTTT
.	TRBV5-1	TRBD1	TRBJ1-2	CASSYRSGTGNGYTF	TGCGCCAGCAGTTATCGTTCCGGGACAGGGAATGGCTACACCTTC
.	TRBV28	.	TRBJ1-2	CASRSGFRNYGYTF	TGTGCCAGCAGGTCGGGGTTTCGAAACTATGGCTACACCTTC
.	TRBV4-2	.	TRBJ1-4	CASSRGALGEKLFF	TGTGCCAGCAGCCGCGGGGCCTTAGGGGAAAAACTGTTTTTT
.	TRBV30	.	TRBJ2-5	CAWSAERETQYF	TGTGCCTGGAGTGCGGAAAGAGAGACCCAGTACTTC
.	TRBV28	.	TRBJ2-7	CASSLEGYEQYF	TGTGCCAGCAGTTTGGAGGGATACGAGCAGTACTTC
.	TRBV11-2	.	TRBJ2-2	CATSRAGTNTGELFF	TGTGCCACCTCCAGGGCGGGGACGAACACCGGGGAGCTGTTTTTT
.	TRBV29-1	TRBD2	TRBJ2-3	CSVDGSSGGGTDTQYF	TGCAGCGTTGATGGGTCTAGCGGGGGTGGCACAGATACGCAGTATTTT
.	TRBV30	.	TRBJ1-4	CAWGRLDGANEKLFF	TGTGCCTGGGGTCGCCTCGACGGGGCGAATGAAAAACTGTTTTTT
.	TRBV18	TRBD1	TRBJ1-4	CASSPPGTGSKLFF	TGTGCCAGCTCACCACCAGGGACAGGGTCAAAACTGTTTTTT
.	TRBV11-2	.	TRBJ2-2	CASSQTAGVGRELFF	TGTGCCAGCAGCCAAACTGCAGGGGTGGGCCGGGAGCTGTTTTTT
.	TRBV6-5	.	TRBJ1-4	CASRNVGTPYEKLFF	TGTGCCAGCAGGAACGTCGGGACACCCTATGAAAAACTGTTTTTT
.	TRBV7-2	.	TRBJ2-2	CASSAWPQRNTGELFF	TGTGCCAGCAGCGCATGGCCCCAAAGGAACACCGGGGAGCTGTTTTTT
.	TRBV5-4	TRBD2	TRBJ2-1	CASSLERGGSYNEQFF	TGTGCCAGCAGCTTGGAGCGGGGGGGCTCCTACAATGAGCAGTTCTTC
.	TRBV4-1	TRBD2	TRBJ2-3	CASSQDFPAGGQSTDTQYF	TGCGCCAGCAGCCAAGATTTTCCAGCGGGGGGTCAAAGCACAGATACGCAGTATTTT
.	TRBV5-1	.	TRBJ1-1	CASSFQGENTEAFF	TGCGCCAGCAGCTTCCAAGGGGAGAACACTGAAGCTTTCTTT
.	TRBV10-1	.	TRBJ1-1	CASSESILVEMNTEAFF	TGCGCCAGCAGTGAGTCGATTTTGGTAGAGATGAACACTGAAGCTTTCTTT
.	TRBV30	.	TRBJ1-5	CAWSVQGNQPQHF	TGTGCCTGGAGTGTCCAGGGCAATCAGCCCCAGCATTTT
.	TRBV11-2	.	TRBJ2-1	CASSFLRASYYNEQFF	TGTGCCAGCAGCTTCCTCCGCGCATCCTACTACAATGAGCAGTTCTTC
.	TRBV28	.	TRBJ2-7	CASSPYSGVAYEQYF	TGTGCCAGCAGTCCCTATTCGGGGGTTGCCTACGAGCAGTACTTC
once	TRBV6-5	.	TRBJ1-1	CASSATRDVQAFF	TGTGCCAGCAGTGCAACCCGGGACGTACAAGCTTTCTTT
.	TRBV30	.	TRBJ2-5	CAWSVGHGGTQYF	TGTGCCTGGAGTGTCGGCCACGGGGGGACCCAGTACTTC
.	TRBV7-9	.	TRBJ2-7	CASSFSGVGVYEQYF	TGTGCCAGCAGCTTTTCCGGGGTGGGGGTCTACGAGCAGTACTTC
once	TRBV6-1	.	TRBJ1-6	CASSEANRNSPLHF	TGTGCCAGCAGTGAAGCGAACAGGAATTCACCCCTCCACTTT
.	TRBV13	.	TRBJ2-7	CASSAGYYEQYF	TGTGCCAGCAGCGCCGGGTACTACGAGCAGTACTTC
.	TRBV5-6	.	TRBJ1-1	CASSLPWKGEAFF	TGTGCCAGCAGCTTGCCTTGGAAGGGAGAAGCTTTCTTT
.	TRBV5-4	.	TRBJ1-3	CASSLGTASSGNTIYF	TGTGCCAGCAGCTTGGGTACGGCAAGCTCTGGAAACACCATATATTTT
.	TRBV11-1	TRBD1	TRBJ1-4	CASSLHRGSGEKLFF	TGTGCCAGCAGCTTGCACAGGGGGTCTGGTGAAAAACTGTTTTTT
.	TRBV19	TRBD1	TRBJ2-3	CATRQGVTDTQYF	TGTGCCACCCGACAGGGGGTGACAGATACGCAGTATTTT
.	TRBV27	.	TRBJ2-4	CASSPYPAQDPNIQYF	TGTGCCAGCAGTCCCTACCCTGCACAGGACCCAAACATTCAGTACTTC
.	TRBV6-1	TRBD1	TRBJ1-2	CASSEAPQGHGYTF	TGTGCCAGCAGTGAAGCGCCACAGGGGCATGGCTACACCTTC
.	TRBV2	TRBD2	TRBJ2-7	CASSKGLASSSYEQYF	TGTGCCAGCAGCAAAGGACTAGCGTCTAGCTCCTACGAGCAGTACTTC
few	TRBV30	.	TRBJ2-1	CAWSYEEYNEQFF	TGTGCCTGGAGTTACGAGGAATACAATGAGCAGTTCTTC
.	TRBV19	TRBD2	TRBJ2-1	CASMGTSGGAYKSYNEQFF	TGTGCCAGTATGGGGACTAGCGGGGGGGCCTATAAGTCCTACAATGAGCAGTTCTTC
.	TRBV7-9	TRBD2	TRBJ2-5	CASSPRGAGVQETQYF	TGTGCCAGCAGCCCCCGGGGAGCGGGGGTCCAAGAGACCCAGTACTTC
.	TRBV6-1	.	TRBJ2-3	CASSEVRISTDTQYF	TGTGCCAGCAGTGAAGTTAGGATAAGCACAGATACGCAGTATTTT
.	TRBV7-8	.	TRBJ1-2	CASSPPFGGYTF	TGTGCCAGCAGCCCCCCATTCGGGGGCTACACCTTC